The clone carrying this TCR beta chain has only a few counts. Using a J-beta primer mix together with a sample-barcoded 5' primer, a second PCR was run for roughly 6 to 11 cycles. One entry per CDR3 protein results from TCRdb running MiXCR on the 5' RACE reads. Of under 700,000 distinct CDR3 sequences in the sample, 20% to 30% are singletons; the top ten hold approximately 8.7%. This entry comes from a study of blood T cells in healthy people across ages. The same data also contributed to another study, on T cells of mothers and their children. As reported in that work: Per mother, over 9.5 million TCR beta CDR3 reads were obtained; per child, approximately 3.3 million.

Material for sequencing was blood. The TCR was taken from a boy between 5 and 17 years old in good health.

The CDR3 nucleotides read TGTGCCAGCAGCTCGACCACAGGGACTAGCGGGGGGCATATCACAGATACGCAGTATTTT. Its protein is CASSSTTGTSGGHITDTQYF. V and J are TRBV13 and TRBJ2-3; 15 positions match TRBD2. Germline V gene lookup returns CDR1 PRHDT and CDR2 FYEKMQ (reference sequence). V lost 4 bases, J lost 2 bases, and 13 bases stayed unmatched. The CDR3 has 20 amino acids.